These 15 T cell receptor beta chains share one sample of origin, sequenced in a study of T-cell memory formation after mild COVID-19. TCRdb fed the 5' RACE reads into MiXCR, producing one record per CDR3 protein. The top ten clones hold roughly a fifth of a sample with 260,000 or so distinct CDR3 sequences, roughly a sixth of them seen once. Material: PBMCs or a T cell subset sorted from them (not recorded which). The origin of the receptors is a man aged 18 to 29 who had mild COVID-19 (a few samples of this study predate the infection). Cell type and time point are not known.

This clonotype showed up just a few times. The chain joins TRBV4-3 to TRBJ2-2; D uncertain. The V and J ends lost 0 bases and 7 bases respectively, with 12 bases between them. The CDR3 extends over 15 amino acids. The germline V gene has CDR1 LGHNA and CDR2 YSLEER. The CDR3: CASSQEILNGGELFF. The CDR3 DNA reads as TGCGCCAGCAGCCAAGAAATCCTCAACGGCGGGGAGCTGTTTTTT.

This chain connects TRBV4-3 to TRBJ1-6; D gene ambiguous. The germline V gene has CDR1 LGHNA and CDR2 YSLEER. Trimming cost V 0 bases and J 6 bases, with 6 bases left between them. The CDR3 has 14 amino acids. The CDR3 reads CASSQDVSNSPLHF. The CDR3 coding sequence is TGCGCCAGCAGCCAAGATGTTAGTAATTCACCCCTCCACTTT.

The V and J genes are TRBV5-1 and TRBJ2-5, with a possible D match to TRBD2 (5 bases). CDR3 length: 16 amino acids. Trimming removed 4 bases at V and 5 bases at J, with 21 bases between. Germline-derived CDR1 and CDR2 are SGHRS and YFSETQ. The CDR3 is CASSQPSGARGETQYF. The CDR3 bases are TGCGCCAGCAGCCAACCCTCGGGCGCGCGAGGGGAGACCCAGTACTTC.

The chain links TRBV29-1 to TRBJ1-1; TRBD1 is a possible D gene (5 bases). The germline V gene has CDR1 SQVTM and CDR2 ANQGSEA. V lost 4 bases to trimming and J lost 0 bases, with 15 bases between them. The CDR3 is 15 residues long. The CDR3 spells CSVGPGWGMNTEAFF. Written as DNA, the CDR3 is TGCAGCGTTGGCCCAGGGTGGGGGATGAACACTGAAGCTTTCTTT. The whole variable domain, remainder taken from reference TRBV29-1 and TRBJ1-1, is SAVISQKPSRDICQRGTSLTIQCQVDSQVTMMFWYRQQPGQSLTLIATANQGSEATYESGFVIDKFPISRPNLTFSTLTVSNMSPEDSSIYLCSVGPGWGMNTEAFFGQGTRLTVV.

The J gene is TRBJ1-1, the V gene TRBV18; a weak D match, TRBD1 (6 bases). The CDR3 loop spans 12 amino acids. Germline V lookup: CDR1 KGHSH, CDR2 LQKENI. Trimming removed 6 bases at V and 7 bases at J, with 12 bases between. In DNA, the CDR3 is TGTGCCAGCTCGCTCGAGGGGGTTGAAGCTTTCTTT. Protein: CASSLEGVEAFF.

This clonotype has only a few counts. This chain uses TRBV6-5 with TRBJ2-2; D remains unclear. Germline CDR1 MNHEY, CDR2 SVGAGI. This CDR3 contains 12 residues. V was trimmed by 6 bases and J by 6 bases, leaving 8 bases between them. The CDR3 region has the DNA TGTGCCAGCAGAAGGGCGGCCGGGGAGCTGTTTTTT. Amino acid sequence: CASRRAAGELFF.

The rearrangement joins TRBV5-8 to TRBJ2-7; D is unclear. The V end lost 4 bases, the J end lost 6 bases, and 20 bases lay between the germline ends. CDR1 and CDR2 from the germline V gene are SGHTS and YDEGEE. The CDR3 runs 15 residues. The CDR3, as DNA: TGTGCCAGCAGCAGTGGCATGGACGTTCCCGGCGAGCAGTACTTC. Amino acids: CASSSGMDVPGEQYF.

This clonotype was counted a few times. The rearrangement links TRBV2 to TRBJ2-3; TRBD2 might be the D (6 bases). The CDR3 contains 14 residues. V lost 2 bases and J 10 bases, leaving 16 bases between the germline ends. CDR1 is SNHLY, CDR2 FYNNEI, per germline. The CDR3 protein is CASSEIRGDSAQYF. CDR3 DNA: TGTGCCAGCAGTGAAATTCGTGGGGACTCAGCGCAGTATTTT.

The chain is built from TRBV7-3 and TRBJ1-2; 7 bases are shared with TRBD1. The junction had 8 bases not matched to a gene; V was cut back by 5 bases and J by 8 bases. The CDR3 loop spans 13 amino acids. The germline V gene has CDR1 SGHTA and CDR2 FQGTGA. The CDR3 protein is CASSPSTGQGYTF. The CDR3 DNA follows: TGTGCCAGCAGCCCATCGACAGGGCAGGGCTACACCTTC.

The chain is built from TRBV19 and TRBJ2-7; TRBD1 is a possible D gene (5 bases). V was shortened by 3 bases and J by 2 bases, with 8 bases between the two germline ends. Germline values: CDR1 LNHDA, CDR2 SQIVND (reference sequence). The CDR3 has 13 amino acids. In DNA, the CDR3 is TGTGCCAGTAGTATTGCAGGGACCTACGAGCAGTACTTC. Translated: CASSIAGTYEQYF.

J is TRBJ2-3 and V is TRBV20-1; 15 nucleotides align to TRBD2. V gave up 3 bases and J gave up 7 bases; unmatched junction bases: 5. The V gene's germline CDR1 is DFQATT and CDR2 SNEGSKA (reference sequence). This CDR3 contains 15 residues. CDR3 loop: CSASDGLAGGYTQYF. CDR3 in DNA: TGCAGTGCTAGTGACGGACTAGCGGGGGGGTATACGCAGTATTTT.

This clonotype was found a few times. The rearrangement links TRBV12-3 or TRBV12-4 to TRBJ2-1; 11 bases align to TRBD1. Trimming removed 3 bases from V and 5 bases from J; junction bases left unmatched: 0. CDR3 length: 14 amino acids. CDR3 protein: CASSLDRGHNEQFF. As DNA, the CDR3 is TGTGCCAGCAGTTTGGACAGGGGGCACAATGAGCAGTTCTTC.

This clonotype came up a few times. The chain links TRBV7-9 to TRBJ1-3; possible D gene TRBD1, 5 bases. Germline V gene data show CDR1 as SEHNR and CDR2 as FQNEAQ (reference sequence). The V and J ends lost 6 bases and 3 bases respectively, with 15 bases between them. The CDR3 is 15 residues long. CDR3: CASRPRATLGNTIYF. DNA for the CDR3: TGTGCCAGCAGACCCAGGGCCACTCTTGGAAACACCATATATTTT.

The rearrangement uses TRBV9 and TRBJ2-1; maybe TRBD2 (5 bases). V was clipped by 3 bases and J by 7 bases, with 8 bases between them. CDR3 length: 12 amino acids. Germline V gene sequence: CDR1 SGDLS, CDR2 YYNGEE. The CDR3 nucleotides are TGTGCCAGCAGCGCGGGATTTAATGAGCAGTTCTTC. Protein product: CASSAGFNEQFF.

The chain recombines TRBV20-1 with TRBJ2-5, with TRBD2 matching over 12 bases. V trimming: 3 bases; J trimming: 5 bases; junction bases outside the gene matches: 7. The CDR3 covers 15 residues. CDR1 and CDR2 (germline): DFQATT, SNEGSKA (reference sequence). The CDR3 DNA is TGCAGTGCTAGCCTAGCGGGGGGGCCCGGGGAGACCCAGTACTTC. This gives the protein CSASLAGGPGETQYF.